This TCR beta chain was sequenced for a study of blood T cell repertoires in COVID-19. As for the study in general: Sites across the United States, Italy and Spain contributed samples from acute and convalescent COVID-19. T cells, B-cell-depleted T cells, or PBMCs supplied cDNA or gDNA.

Authors' analysis steps: Amplification of reference gene primers provided the estimated nucleated cell counts. The assay was immunoSEQ multiplex PCR, and TCRdb's table has in-frame clones only and misses some. V and J calls and clone size are those listed in that table; D and trimming were worked out from the DNA. The table shows about 45,000 clones, with about 85% occurring only once. Unmatched junction bases numbered 0, after V lost 0 bases and J lost 4 bases. CDR1 is SGHRS and CDR2 is YFSETQ in the germline V gene. The CDR3 length is 14 residues. The sequence derives from an elderly woman with acute or convalescent COVID-19. The chain is built from TRBV5-1 and TRBJ2-1, with 8 bases identical to TRBD2. Source material: peripheral blood. This CDR3 is CASSLGLAYNEQFF. The DNA of the CDR3 is TGCGCCAGCAGCTTGGGACTAGCGTACAATGAGCAGTTCTTC.